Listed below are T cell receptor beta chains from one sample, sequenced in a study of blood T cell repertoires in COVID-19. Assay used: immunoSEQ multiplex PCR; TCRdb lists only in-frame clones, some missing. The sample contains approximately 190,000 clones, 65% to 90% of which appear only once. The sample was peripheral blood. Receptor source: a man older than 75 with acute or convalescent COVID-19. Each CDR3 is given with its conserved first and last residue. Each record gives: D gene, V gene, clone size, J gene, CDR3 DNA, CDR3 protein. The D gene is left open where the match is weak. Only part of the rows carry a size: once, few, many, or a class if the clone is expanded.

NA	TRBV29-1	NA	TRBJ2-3	TGCAGCGTTGATCAGTCAGGGCTCACAGATACGCAGTATTTT	CSVDQSGLTDTQYF
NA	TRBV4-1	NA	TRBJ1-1	TGCGCCAGCAGCCAAGATTCCGGACAGCAATGGATGAACACTGAAGCTTTCTTT	CASSQDSGQQWMNTEAFF
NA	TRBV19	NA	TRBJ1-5	TGTGCCAGTAGTATCAGGGTTAGCAATCAGCCCCAGCATTTT	CASSIRVSNQPQHF
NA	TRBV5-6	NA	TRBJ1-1	TGTGCCAGCAGCTTGGCGGGGAACACTGAAGCTTTCTTT	CASSLAGNTEAFF
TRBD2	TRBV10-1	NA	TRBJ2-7	TGCGCCAGCCCTAGCGGGAGGTACGACGAGCAGTACTTC	CASPSGRYDEQYF
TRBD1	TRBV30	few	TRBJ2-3	TGTGCCTGGGGGACAGGATGGGATACGCAGTATTTT	CAWGTGWDTQYF
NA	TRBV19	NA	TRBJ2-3	TGTGCCAGTAGTATGAGCGGGTCGAACACAGATACGCAGTATTTT	CASSMSGSNTDTQYF
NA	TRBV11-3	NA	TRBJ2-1	TGTGCCAGCAGTCATCCCCGGACAGCGGACAATGAGCAGTTCTTC	CASSHPRTADNEQFF
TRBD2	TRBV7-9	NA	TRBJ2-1	TGTGCCAGCAGCTCCACCGGGACTAGTATCAATGAGCAGTTCTTC	CASSSTGTSINEQFF
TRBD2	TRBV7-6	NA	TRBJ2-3	TGTGCCAGCAGTCAGACTAGCGGGCTACTGGATACGCAGTATTTT	CASSQTSGLLDTQYF
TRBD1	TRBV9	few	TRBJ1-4	TGTGCCAGCAGCGTAGGCTCCAGGGGGATCGAAAAACTGTTTTTT	CASSVGSRGIEKLFF
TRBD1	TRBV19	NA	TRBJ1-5	TGTGCCAGTAGTACTAGGGACAGCGGATACCAGCCCCAGCATTTT	CASSTRDSGYQPQHF
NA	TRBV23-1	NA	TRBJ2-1	TGCGCCAGCAGTCAATTTAGTAACAAGAAGACATCGGTCAATGAGCAGTTCTTC	CASSQFSNKKTSVNEQFF
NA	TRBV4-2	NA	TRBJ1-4	TGTGCCAGCAGCCGCGAGGATTCGGACGGGGATGAAAAACTGTTTTTT	CASSREDSDGDEKLFF
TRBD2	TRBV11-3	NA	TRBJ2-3	TGTGCCAGCAGCCCTATAGCGGGCAGCACAGATACGCAGTATTTT	CASSPIAGSTDTQYF
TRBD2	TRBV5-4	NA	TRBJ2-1	TGTGCCAGCAGCTTGCCGGGAGGGCTCTTATATGAGCAGTTCTTC	CASSLPGGLLYEQFF
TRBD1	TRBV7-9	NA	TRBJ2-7	TGTGCCAGCAGCTCCAACCGGGACAGCACCTACGAGCAGTACTTC	CASSSNRDSTYEQYF
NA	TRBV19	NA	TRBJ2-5	TGTGCCAGTAGTCCAGGGTTGCTACTTGAGACCCAGTACTTC	CASSPGLLLETQYF
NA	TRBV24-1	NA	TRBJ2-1	TGTGCCACCAGTGATTTCCGGACAGAATCCTACAATGAGCAGTTCTTC	CATSDFRTESYNEQFF
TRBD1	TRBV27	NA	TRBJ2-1	TGTGCCAGCAGTTTACGACAGGGGTCTTCCTACAATGAGCAGTTCTTC	CASSLRQGSSYNEQFF
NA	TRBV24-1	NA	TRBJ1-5	TGTGCCACCAGTGATCCCGTCGCAGGCAATCAGCCCCAGCATTTT	CATSDPVAGNQPQHF
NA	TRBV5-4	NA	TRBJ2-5	TGTGCCAGCAGCTTGGACAGAAAAGAGACCCAGTACTTC	CASSLDRKETQYF